These 19 T cell receptor beta chains share one sample of origin, sequenced in a study of PD-L1 blockade in urothelial cancer (dated by TCRdb to 2017 to 2019). The library was built by means of the immunoSEQ multiplex PCR assay. As stored in TCRdb, this immuneACCESS dataset retains in-frame rearrangements with V and J assigned. A fraction of the clones does not appear; measured against another copy, unresolved V genes explain less than half of the discrepancy, and the remainder lacks a known reason. This sample holds approximately 79,000 clones; under 95% were observed only once. The ten largest clones add up to more than 0.85% of the sample. The sample's time point label is to be understood as: peripheral blood 6 weeks after treatment start. The sequences come from PBMCs, collected around atezolizumab (anti-PD-L1) treatment. These TCRs come from a woman older than 75 with urothelial cancer.

The chain joins TRBV11-2 to TRBJ1-1, with D possibly TRBD1 on 6 matching bases. Trimming shortened V by 2 bases and J by 2 bases, and 15 bases separated the two germline ends. The CDR3 runs to 16 residues. CDR1 and CDR2 (germline): SGHAT, FQNNGV. The CDR3 DNA follows: TGTGCCAGCAGCTTATACCCTCGGACAGATAACACTGAAGCTTTCTTT. This gives the protein CASSLYPRTDNTEAFF.

This chain uses TRBV2 with TRBJ1-5; D perhaps matches TRBD1 (5 bases). Trimming took 8 bases from V and 0 from J, leaving 14 bases between them. This CDR3 is 15 amino acids long. Per germline, CDR1 SNHLY and CDR2 FYNNEI. CDR3 DNA sequence: TGTGCCAGCTCGAGGACAAGTTATAGCAATCAGCCCCAGCATTTT. Translation: CASSRTSYSNQPQHF.

The V gene is TRBV4-2, the J gene TRBJ2-7; D possibly corresponds to TRBD2 (6 bases). V lost 1 base and J lost 5, with 15 bases in between. CDR1 and CDR2 from the germline V gene are LGHNA and YNFKEQ. This CDR3 has 15 residues. CDR3 sequence: CASSQVDTGSDEQYF. The CDR3 DNA reads TGTGCCAGCAGCCAAGTAGATACCGGGAGCGACGAGCAGTACTTC.

The chain couples TRBV7-9 to TRBJ2-2; 10 nucleotides agree with TRBD2. CDR3 length: 15 amino acids. Trimming removed 4 bases from V and 7 bases from J; junction bases left unmatched: 6. CDR1 is SEHNR and CDR2 is FQNEAQ in the germline V gene (reference sequence). The CDR3 region is CASSSSGRADGELFF. CDR3 coding DNA: TGTGCCAGCAGCTCAAGCGGGAGGGCCGACGGGGAGCTGTTTTTT.

This chain joins TRBV28 and TRBJ2-2, with TRBD2 identical over 10 bases. This CDR3 spans 15 amino acids. The germline gives CDR1 MDHEN, CDR2 SYDVKM. Trimming cost V 5 bases and J 5 bases; bases outside gene matches: 5. CDR3 in amino acids: CASSPSGRLTGELFF. The CDR3 bases are TGTGCCAGCAGTCCTAGCGGGAGATTAACCGGGGAGCTGTTTTTT.

The rearrangement links TRBV28 to TRBJ2-7; TRBD1 agrees at 9 bases. This CDR3 contains 14 residues. Losses at the gene ends were 6 bases for V and 9 bases for J; bases not matched to a gene: 12. The V gene's germline CDR1 is MDHEN and CDR2 SYDVKM. The CDR3 reads CASSPGDREFGQYF. CDR3 in DNA: TGTGCCAGCAGCCCGGGGGACAGGGAATTCGGGCAGTACTTC.

This clone was seen a few times. The genes are TRBV9 and TRBJ2-7, with 10 bases that match TRBD2. CDR3 length: 15 amino acids. J lost 4 bases, V lost 3 bases, and 7 bases had no gene match. CDR1 SGDLS and CDR2 YYNGEE come from the germline V gene. The CDR3 sequence is CASSASGRAEYEQYF. CDR3 coding DNA: TGTGCCAGCAGCGCCAGCGGGAGGGCTGAATACGAGCAGTACTTC.

This chain uses TRBV10-3 with TRBJ1-5; D not certain. Germline CDR1 ENHRY, CDR2 SYGVKD. CDR3 length equals 15 residues. Trimming pared 3 bases from V and 6 bases from J, leaving 15 bases between. CDR3 DNA sequence: TGTGCCATCAGTGAAGTGCCCGGGGTGGGTCAGCCCCAGCATTTT. Translated: CAISEVPGVGQPQHF.

This rearrangement joins TRBV19 to TRBJ1-2; 8 bases agree with TRBD1. Germline CDR1 LNHDA, CDR2 SQIVND (reference sequence). V trimming: 6 bases; J trimming: 9 bases; junction bases outside the gene matches: 9. This CDR3 region has 13 residues. The CDR3 is CASRLRDRLSYTF. The CDR3 coding sequence is TGTGCCAGTAGGCTCCGGGACAGGTTAAGCTACACCTTC.

V gene TRBV9 combines with J gene TRBJ2-1, with 10 bases matching TRBD2. Looked up from germline, CDR1 is SGDLS and CDR2 is YYNGEE. Germline trimming cut 3 bases from V and 0 bases from J; bases unmatched to any gene: 0. The length of the CDR3 is 15 residues. CDR3 sequence (DNA): TGTGCCAGCAGCGCTAGCGGGAGCTCCTACAATGAGCAGTTCTTC. It is translated as CASSASGSSYNEQFF.

The chain uses TRBV9 and TRBJ1-4; the match to TRBD1 covers 8 bases. Trimming took 0 bases from V and 5 from J; bases not matched to a gene: 3. CDR3 length: 15 residues. Germline-derived CDR1 and CDR2 are SGDLS and YYNGEE. The CDR3 coding sequence is TGTGCCAGCAGCGTAGGGGACAGGCGGAATGAAAAACTGTTTTTT. Its translation: CASSVGDRRNEKLFF.

The genes are TRBV10-2 and TRBJ1-3; tentatively, D is TRBD1 (6 bases). The CDR3 totals 14 residues. Trimming took off 7 bases at V and 0 bases at J, with 10 bases between the two ends. Germline-derived CDR1 and CDR2 are WSHSY and SAAADI. CDR3 loop: CASTPTGSGNTIYF. For the CDR3, the DNA is TGCGCCAGCACACCGACAGGCTCTGGAAACACCATATATTTT.

This sequence joins TRBV1 and TRBJ2-1; no check of the table's D call, TRBD1, against the DNA was made. TRBV1 is a pseudogene locus. The CDR3 consists of 17 residues. This chain's CDR3 is CTSSQATGATTYNEQFF. The CDR3 bases are TGCACCAGCAGCCAAGCGACAGGCGCTACCACCTACAATGAGCAGTTCTTC.

This chain connects TRBV5-4 to TRBJ2-3; 7 positions agree with TRBD2. The V and J ends lost 4 bases and 1 base, in that order; junction bases with no gene match: 6. Germline assignment: CDR1 SGHNT and CDR2 YYREEE (reference sequence). CDR3 length equals 15 residues. The CDR3 DNA sequence: TGTGCCAGCAGCACGTCTAGCGGCCGCACAGATACGCAGTATTTT. Its translation is CASSTSSGRTDTQYF.

This chain connects TRBV19 to TRBJ2-1, with TRBD2 matching over 9 bases. The junction had 7 bases not matched to a gene; V was cut back by 5 bases and J by 8 bases. The CDR3 runs to 14 residues. Germline V lookup: CDR1 LNHDA, CDR2 SQIVND (reference sequence). The CDR3 here is CASSLRTSVDEQFF. CDR3 nucleotides: TGTGCCAGTAGTCTACGGACTAGCGTCGATGAGCAGTTCTTC. The entire variable domain, with the rest obtained from reference TRBV19 and TRBJ2-1, is as follows: DGGITQSPKYLFRKEGQNVTLSCEQNLNHDAMYWYRQDPGQGLRLIYYSQIVNDFQKGDIAEGYSVSREKKESFPLTVTSAQKNPTAFYLCASSLRTSVDEQFFGPGTRLTVL.

The CDR3: CAISDRAGATGELFF. CDR3 nucleotide sequence: TGTGCCATCAGTGATAGGGCAGGGGCCACCGGGGAGCTGTTTTTT. The rearrangement links TRBV10-3 to TRBJ2-2; perhaps TRBD1 as D (6 bases). The CDR3 contains 15 residues. Trimming stripped 3 bases from V and 4 bases from J, with 12 bases between. Germline V lookup: CDR1 ENHRY, CDR2 SYGVKD.

The chain recombines TRBV29-1 with TRBJ2-1; TRBD1 matches 10 bases. V trimming: 4 bases; J trimming: 1 base; junction bases outside the gene matches: 4. Per germline, CDR1 SQVTM and CDR2 ANQGSEA. CDR3 length equals 15 residues. In DNA, the CDR3 is TGCAGCGTTGCTGGGGGACAGGGGTCCTACAATGAGCAGTTCTTC. Protein: CSVAGGQGSYNEQFF.

This chain links TRBV30 with TRBJ1-1; no clear D gene. Trimming took off 2 bases at V and 1 base at J, with 8 bases between the two ends. Germline V gene sequence: CDR1 GTSNPN, CDR2 SVGIG (reference sequence). The CDR3 covers 13 residues. DNA of the CDR3: TGTGCCTGGAGTTCTACTCCGAACACTGAAGCTTTCTTT. Amino acids: CAWSSTPNTEAFF.

The chain recombines TRBV5-1 with TRBJ2-1, with 11 bases that match TRBD2. The trim removed 2 bases at V and 6 bases at J, leaving 4 bases unmatched. Germline V gives CDR1 SGHRS, CDR2 YFSETQ. The length of the CDR3 is 15 residues. CDR3 protein: CASSFVAGGGNEQFF. CDR3 bases: TGCGCCAGCAGCTTTGTAGCGGGAGGGGGCAATGAGCAGTTCTTC.